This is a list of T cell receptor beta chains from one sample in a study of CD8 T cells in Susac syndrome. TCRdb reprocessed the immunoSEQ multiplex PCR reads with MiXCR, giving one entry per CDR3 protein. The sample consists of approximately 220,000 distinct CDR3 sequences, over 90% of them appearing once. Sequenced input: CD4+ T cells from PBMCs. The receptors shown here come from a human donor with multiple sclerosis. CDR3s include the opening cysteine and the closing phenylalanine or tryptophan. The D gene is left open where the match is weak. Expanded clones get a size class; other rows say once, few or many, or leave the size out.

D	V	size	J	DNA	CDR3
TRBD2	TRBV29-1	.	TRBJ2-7	TGCAGTGCTGCAGCGGGGGGCCCCTACGAGCAGTACTTC	CSAAAGGPYEQYF
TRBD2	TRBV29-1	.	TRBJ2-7	TGCAGCGTTGAGGGAGGGTCGAAAGTCCACGAGCAGTACTTC	CSVEGGSKVHEQYF
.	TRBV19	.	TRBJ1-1	TGTGCCAGTAGTATAGATTTTCTCCGTGAAGCTTTCTTT	CASSIDFLREAFF
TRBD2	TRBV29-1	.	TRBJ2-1	TGCAGCGTCACGACTAGCGGGGGGATGTGGGAGCAGTTCTTC	CSVTTSGGMWEQFF
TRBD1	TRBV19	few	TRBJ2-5	TGTGCCAGTAGTACAGGGGGCAGAGAGACCCAGTACTTC	CASSTGGRETQYF
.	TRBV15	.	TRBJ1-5	TGTGCCACCAGCAGTGACCAGGGAGATCAGCCCCAGCATTTT	CATSSDQGDQPQHF
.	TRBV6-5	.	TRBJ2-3	TGTGCCAGCAGTTACTCGATCCTGGCGGCCGAGGGAGATACGCAGTATTTT	CASSYSILAAEGDTQYF
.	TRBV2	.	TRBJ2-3	TGTGCCAGCAGTGAACGGCACCCCACAGATACGCAGTATTTT	CASSERHPTDTQYF
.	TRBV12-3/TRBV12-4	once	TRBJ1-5	TGTGCCAGCAGTTCGGGAGGCGTAGTTCAGCCCCAGCATTTT	CASSSGGVVQPQHF
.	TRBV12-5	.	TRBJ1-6	TGTGCTAGTGGACAGGAGAATTCACCCCTCCACTTT	CASGQENSPLHF
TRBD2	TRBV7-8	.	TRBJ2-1	TGTGCCAGCAGCAGGCGACTAGCCCACCCCTATGAGCAGTTCTTC	CASSRRLAHPYEQFF
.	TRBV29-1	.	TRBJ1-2	TGCAGCGTTGAAGACAGGGCTCGAGCTAACTATGGCTACACCTTC	CSVEDRARANYGYTF
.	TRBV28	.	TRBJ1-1	TGTGCCAGCAGTTTGAGGGGCTTGGGTGAAGCTTTCTTT	CASSLRGLGEAFF
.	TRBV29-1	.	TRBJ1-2	TGCAGCGTTGAAGTGGGGGAGGGCTACACCTTC	CSVEVGEGYTF
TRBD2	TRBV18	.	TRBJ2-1	TGTGCCAGCTCACCACCCGGACTAGCGGGGGGGAGCTCCTACAATGAGCAGTTCTTC	CASSPPGLAGGSSYNEQFF
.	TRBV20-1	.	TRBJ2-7	TGCAGTGCTAGAGGGGGGGCCCCGGTGGACTACGAGCAGTACTTC	CSARGGAPVDYEQYF
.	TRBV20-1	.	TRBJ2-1	TGCAGTGCTAGACCCCTATGGGTCACAAATCGCAGTGAGCAGTTCTTC	CSARPLWVTNRSEQFF
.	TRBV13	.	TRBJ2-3	TGTGCCAGCAGCTCGTCGGGGAGGAGGACAGATACGCAGTATTTT	CASSSSGRRTDTQYF
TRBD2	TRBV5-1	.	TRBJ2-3	TGCGCCAGCAGCTTGGGGTTAGCGGGGGGGCCATACGATACGCAGTATTTT	CASSLGLAGGPYDTQYF
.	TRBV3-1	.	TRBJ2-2	TGTGCCAGCAGCCGACTAGATCGTGCCGGGGAGCTGTTTTTT	CASSRLDRAGELFF
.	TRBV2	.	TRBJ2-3	TGTGCCACCCGACAGGGCACAGATACGCAGTATTTT	CATRQGTDTQYF
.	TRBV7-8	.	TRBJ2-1	TGTGCCAGCAGCCCAGCCAGGGGGGTTTACAATGAGCAGTTCTTC	CASSPARGVYNEQFF